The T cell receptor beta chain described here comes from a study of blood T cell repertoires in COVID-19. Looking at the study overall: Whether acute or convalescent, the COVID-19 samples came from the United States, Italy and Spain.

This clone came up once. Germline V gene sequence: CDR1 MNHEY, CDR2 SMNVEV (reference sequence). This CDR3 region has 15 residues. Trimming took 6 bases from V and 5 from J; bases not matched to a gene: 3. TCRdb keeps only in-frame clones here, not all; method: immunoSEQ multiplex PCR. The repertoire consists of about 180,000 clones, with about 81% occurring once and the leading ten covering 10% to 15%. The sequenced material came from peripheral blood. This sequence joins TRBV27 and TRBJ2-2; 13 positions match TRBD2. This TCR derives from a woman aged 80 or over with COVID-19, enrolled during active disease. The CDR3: CASRTSGRETGELFF. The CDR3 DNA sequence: TGTGCCAGCAGAACTAGCGGGAGGGAAACCGGGGAGCTGTTTTTT.